A selection of T cell receptor beta chains follows, all from one sample in a study of CD8 T cells in Susac syndrome. TCRdb re-analysed the immunoSEQ multiplex PCR reads in MiXCR, keeping a single row per CDR3 protein. The sample has about 57,000 distinct CDR3 sequences; 93% are singletons. The specimen sequenced was CD8+ T cells from PBMCs. The origin of the receptors is a human donor with multiple sclerosis. Both conserved end residues are part of each CDR3. The order of the fields is J gene, CDR3 length, clone size, V gene, D gene, CDR3 protein, CDR3 DNA. D genes are given only for firm matches. Clone size is given for some rows only: seen once, a few or many times, or a class if the clone is expanded.

j_call: TRBJ2-5
cdr3_length: 9
clone_size: NA
v_call: TRBV23-1
d_call: NA
cdr3_aa: CASSQSQYF
cdr3_nt: TGCGCCAGCAGTCAGTCCCAGTACTTC

j_call: TRBJ2-7
cdr3_length: 12
clone_size: NA
v_call: TRBV7-8
d_call: NA
cdr3_aa: CASTKRGSEQYF
cdr3_nt: TGTGCCAGCACTAAGAGGGGGTCCGAGCAGTACTTC

j_call: TRBJ1-1
cdr3_length: 12
clone_size: NA
v_call: TRBV29-1
d_call: TRBD1
cdr3_aa: CSALGGFTEAFF
cdr3_nt: TGCAGCGCCTTAGGGGGCTTCACTGAAGCTTTCTTT

j_call: TRBJ1-5
cdr3_length: 16
clone_size: NA
v_call: TRBV27
d_call: NA
cdr3_aa: CASSLSAGLRNQPQHF
cdr3_nt: TGTGCCAGCAGTTTATCGGCTGGTTTAAGAAATCAGCCCCAGCATTTT

j_call: TRBJ1-2
cdr3_length: 15
clone_size: once
v_call: TRBV12-3/TRBV12-4
d_call: NA
cdr3_aa: CASSSLVTGVNGYTF
cdr3_nt: TGTGCCAGCAGTTCCCTAGTTACGGGGGTCAATGGCTACACCTTC

j_call: TRBJ2-7
cdr3_length: 15
clone_size: NA
v_call: TRBV9
d_call: NA
cdr3_aa: CASSVGGGQAYEQYF
cdr3_nt: TGTGCCAGCAGCGTAGGGGGAGGACAAGCATACGAGCAGTACTTC

j_call: TRBJ2-5
cdr3_length: 14
clone_size: NA
v_call: TRBV6-1
d_call: NA
cdr3_aa: CASSPRREQETQYF
cdr3_nt: TGTGCCAGCAGTCCGCGACGGGAACAAGAGACCCAGTACTTC

j_call: TRBJ2-2
cdr3_length: 13
clone_size: NA
v_call: TRBV5-1
d_call: NA
cdr3_aa: CASSRYNTGELFF
cdr3_nt: TGCGCCAGCAGCCGTTATAACACCGGGGAGCTGTTTTTT

j_call: TRBJ1-5
cdr3_length: 14
clone_size: NA
v_call: TRBV4-1
d_call: NA
cdr3_aa: CASSQGKGDQPQHF
cdr3_nt: TGCGCCAGCAGCCAAGGGAAGGGGGATCAGCCCCAGCATTTT

j_call: TRBJ2-7
cdr3_length: 12
clone_size: NA
v_call: TRBV15
d_call: NA
cdr3_aa: CATSREGNEQYF
cdr3_nt: TGTGCCACCAGCAGAGAGGGTAACGAGCAGTACTTC

j_call: TRBJ2-1
cdr3_length: 17
clone_size: NA
v_call: TRBV7-2
d_call: NA
cdr3_aa: CASSLGSLSSNYNEQFF
cdr3_nt: TGTGCCAGCAGCTTAGGAAGTCTGTCGAGTAACTACAATGAGCAGTTCTTC

j_call: TRBJ1-5
cdr3_length: 16
clone_size: NA
v_call: TRBV7-8
d_call: NA
cdr3_aa: CASSFGTPNGNQPQHF
cdr3_nt: TGTGCCAGCAGCTTCGGGACACCAAACGGGAACCAGCCCCAGCATTTT

j_call: TRBJ1-1
cdr3_length: 14
clone_size: NA
v_call: TRBV4-2
d_call: NA
cdr3_aa: CASSQPFMNTEAFF
cdr3_nt: TGTGCCAGCAGCCAACCCTTCATGAACACTGAAGCTTTCTTT

j_call: TRBJ1-1
cdr3_length: 10
clone_size: NA
v_call: TRBV2
d_call: NA
cdr3_aa: CASGVSEAFF
cdr3_nt: TGTGCCAGCGGGGTGTCTGAAGCTTTCTTT

j_call: TRBJ1-5
cdr3_length: 14
clone_size: NA
v_call: TRBV12-3/TRBV12-4
d_call: NA
cdr3_aa: CASSWGRPNQPQHF
cdr3_nt: TGTGCCAGCAGCTGGGGACGGCCGAATCAGCCCCAGCATTTT

j_call: TRBJ2-2
cdr3_length: 14
clone_size: NA
v_call: TRBV5-4
d_call: TRBD1
cdr3_aa: CAVTGGAGPGELFF
cdr3_nt: TGTGCCGTCACAGGGGGCGCGGGTCCCGGGGAGCTGTTTTTT

j_call: TRBJ1-5
cdr3_length: 18
clone_size: NA
v_call: TRBV13
d_call: TRBD1
cdr3_aa: CASSLAGTGTPGNQPQHF
cdr3_nt: TGTGCCAGCAGCTTAGCGGGGACAGGGACTCCAGGCAATCAGCCCCAGCATTTT

j_call: TRBJ2-2
cdr3_length: 14
clone_size: NA
v_call: TRBV6-5
d_call: NA
cdr3_aa: CASSYSTNTGELFF
cdr3_nt: TGTGCCAGCAGTTACAGTACGAACACCGGGGAGCTGTTTTTT

j_call: TRBJ2-3
cdr3_length: 17
clone_size: NA
v_call: TRBV2
d_call: TRBD2
cdr3_aa: CASSEAGTKGEADTQYF
cdr3_nt: TGTGCCAGCAGTGAAGCCGGGACTAAGGGTGAAGCGGATACGCAGTATTTT

j_call: TRBJ1-1
cdr3_length: 14
clone_size: NA
v_call: TRBV27
d_call: NA
cdr3_aa: CASSLSAGNTEAFF
cdr3_nt: TGTGCCAGCAGTTTATCGGCGGGGAACACTGAAGCTTTCTTT

j_call: TRBJ2-3
cdr3_length: 14
clone_size: NA
v_call: TRBV2
d_call: TRBD2
cdr3_aa: CASRVAGETDTQYF
cdr3_nt: TGTGCCAGCAGGGTAGCGGGGGAAACAGATACGCAGTATTTT

j_call: TRBJ1-1
cdr3_length: 12
clone_size: once
v_call: TRBV19
d_call: NA
cdr3_aa: CASSPGVAEAFF
cdr3_nt: TGTGCCAGTAGTCCAGGGGTGGCTGAAGCTTTCTTT

j_call: TRBJ2-6
cdr3_length: 19
clone_size: NA
v_call: TRBV18
d_call: TRBD2
cdr3_aa: CASSPGTSVVNTGANVLTF
cdr3_nt: TGTGCCAGCTCACCCGGGACTAGCGTAGTAAACACTGGGGCCAACGTCCTGACTTTC

j_call: TRBJ2-7
cdr3_length: 16
clone_size: once
v_call: TRBV5-1
d_call: TRBD2
cdr3_aa: CASSVETSGGSYEQYF
cdr3_nt: TGCGCCAGCAGCGTGGAGACTAGCGGGGGGTCCTACGAGCAGTACTTC

j_call: TRBJ2-7
cdr3_length: 14
clone_size: NA
v_call: TRBV19
d_call: TRBD1
cdr3_aa: CASSPGTVAYEQYF
cdr3_nt: TGTGCCAGTAGTCCCGGGACAGTGGCCTACGAGCAGTACTTC

j_call: TRBJ1-1
cdr3_length: 13
clone_size: NA
v_call: TRBV3-1
d_call: NA
cdr3_aa: CASSPVANTEAFF
cdr3_nt: TGTGCCAGCAGCCCCGTCGCGAACACTGAAGCTTTCTTT

j_call: TRBJ1-6
cdr3_length: 18
clone_size: NA
v_call: TRBV23-1
d_call: NA
cdr3_aa: CASSQSSPKKEHNSPLHF
cdr3_nt: TGCGCCAGCAGTCAATCGTCTCCTAAAAAGGAACATAATTCACCCCTCCACTTT

j_call: TRBJ1-5
cdr3_length: 16
clone_size: NA
v_call: TRBV20-1
d_call: TRBD1
cdr3_aa: CSARDPGTEYNQPQHF
cdr3_nt: TGCAGTGCTAGAGATCCTGGGACAGAGTACAATCAGCCCCAGCATTTT

j_call: TRBJ1-2
cdr3_length: 16
clone_size: NA
v_call: TRBV12-3/TRBV12-4
d_call: NA
cdr3_aa: CASSALEPPANYGYTF
cdr3_nt: TGTGCCAGCAGTGCGCTGGAGCCGCCCGCTAACTATGGCTACACCTTC

j_call: TRBJ1-1
cdr3_length: 13
clone_size: NA
v_call: TRBV19
d_call: NA
cdr3_aa: CASTHPRGAEAFF
cdr3_nt: TGTGCCAGTACACATCCCCGAGGGGCTGAAGCTTTCTTT

j_call: TRBJ1-4
cdr3_length: 16
clone_size: NA
v_call: TRBV10-3
d_call: NA
cdr3_aa: CAISEKQETTNEKLFF
cdr3_nt: TGTGCCATCAGTGAGAAACAGGAAACAACTAATGAAAAACTGTTTTTT

j_call: TRBJ2-2
cdr3_length: 16
clone_size: NA
v_call: TRBV7-9
d_call: TRBD1
cdr3_aa: CASSPRGQGAIGELFF
cdr3_nt: TGTGCCAGCAGCCCGCGGGGACAGGGGGCGATCGGGGAGCTGTTTTTT

j_call: TRBJ2-2
cdr3_length: 12
clone_size: NA
v_call: TRBV7-9
d_call: NA
cdr3_aa: CASSFSSGELFF
cdr3_nt: TGTGCCAGCAGCTTCTCCTCCGGGGAGCTGTTTTTT

j_call: TRBJ2-3
cdr3_length: 15
clone_size: NA
v_call: TRBV6-1
d_call: NA
cdr3_aa: CASRGLITSTDTQYF
cdr3_nt: TGTGCCAGCAGGGGACTTATTACTAGCACAGATACGCAGTATTTT

j_call: TRBJ1-1
cdr3_length: 13
clone_size: NA
v_call: TRBV7-3
d_call: NA
cdr3_aa: CASSPQINTEAFF
cdr3_nt: TGTGCCAGCAGCCCTCAGATCAACACTGAAGCTTTCTTT

j_call: TRBJ2-3
cdr3_length: 15
clone_size: NA
v_call: TRBV10-3
d_call: NA
cdr3_aa: CATGVPTPFTDTQYF
cdr3_nt: TGTGCCACCGGGGTTCCGACACCCTTCACAGATACGCAGTATTTT

j_call: TRBJ2-1
cdr3_length: 16
clone_size: NA
v_call: TRBV28
d_call: NA
cdr3_aa: CASSFGGEGRYNEQFF
cdr3_nt: TGTGCCAGCAGTTTCGGGGGTGAGGGCCGCTACAATGAGCAGTTCTTC

j_call: TRBJ2-4
cdr3_length: 15
clone_size: NA
v_call: TRBV25-1
d_call: TRBD1
cdr3_aa: CASSASGQPRDIQYF
cdr3_nt: TGTGCCAGCAGTGCCTCGGGACAGCCCAGGGACATTCAGTACTTC

j_call: TRBJ2-5
cdr3_length: 13
clone_size: NA
v_call: TRBV6-5
d_call: TRBD1
cdr3_aa: CASSWTGQETQYF
cdr3_nt: TGTGCCAGCAGTTGGACAGGGCAAGAGACCCAGTACTTC

j_call: TRBJ1-1
cdr3_length: 14
clone_size: NA
v_call: TRBV19
d_call: NA
cdr3_aa: CASTLTGSNTEAFF
cdr3_nt: TGTGCCAGTACCTTGACAGGAAGTAACACTGAAGCTTTCTTT

j_call: TRBJ1-1
cdr3_length: 14
clone_size: NA
v_call: TRBV12-5
d_call: NA
cdr3_aa: CASGAREGKTEAFF
cdr3_nt: TGTGCTAGTGGTGCCAGGGAGGGTAAAACTGAAGCTTTCTTT

j_call: TRBJ1-1
cdr3_length: 15
clone_size: NA
v_call: TRBV13
d_call: NA
cdr3_aa: CASNRGAVMNTEAFF
cdr3_nt: TGTGCCAGCAACCGAGGGGCGGTGATGAACACTGAAGCTTTCTTT

j_call: TRBJ2-1
cdr3_length: 17
clone_size: NA
v_call: TRBV4-3
d_call: TRBD2
cdr3_aa: CASSQALRAGGLNEQFF
cdr3_nt: TGCGCCAGCAGCCAAGCTCTTCGAGCGGGGGGCTTAAATGAGCAGTTCTTC

j_call: TRBJ2-1
cdr3_length: 11
clone_size: NA
v_call: TRBV15
d_call: TRBD2
cdr3_aa: CAVGRRGEQFF
cdr3_nt: TGTGCCGTCGGGAGGCGCGGGGAGCAGTTCTTC

j_call: TRBJ2-5
cdr3_length: 17
clone_size: once
v_call: TRBV15
d_call: NA
cdr3_aa: CATSSPQRTKYQETQYF
cdr3_nt: TGTGCCACCAGCAGCCCCCAAAGGACAAAGTACCAAGAGACCCAGTACTTC

j_call: TRBJ2-7
cdr3_length: 18
clone_size: once
v_call: TRBV7-2
d_call: NA
cdr3_aa: CASSPTKDRDTDLGEQYF
cdr3_nt: TGTGCCAGCAGCCCAACGAAGGACCGGGACACGGACCTAGGCGAGCAGTACTTC

j_call: TRBJ1-1
cdr3_length: 10
clone_size: NA
v_call: TRBV29-1
d_call: NA
cdr3_aa: CSVWAAGAFF
cdr3_nt: TGCAGCGTGTGGGCCGCCGGGGCTTTCTTT